This TCR beta chain appears in the sequencing data of a study of T cell responses to AZD1222 COVID-19 vaccine. The study, taken as a whole, reports: Across spike, vaccine-associated CD4 TCRs were found, dominant at 160-218 and 743-854.

TCRdb keeps only in-frame clones here, not all; method: immunoSEQ multiplex PCR. The table records about 120,000 clones, 70% to 90% of them present only once. This CDR3 has 13 amino acids. The germline V gene has CDR1 LNHDA and CDR2 SQIVND (reference sequence). V lost 2 bases to trimming and J lost 4 bases, with 3 bases between them. As regards this clone: The antigen remains unidentified.

The TCR comes from an adult in good health. The J gene is TRBJ2-6, the V gene TRBV19, with D unclear. The sequencing here drew on peripheral blood, taken on day 0 of AZD1222 vaccination. The DNA of the CDR3 is TGTGCCAGTAGTATAACAGGGGCCAACGTCCTGACTTTC. Protein sequence: CASSITGANVLTF.